Sequencing of this T cell receptor beta chain was carried out in a study of radiotherapy plus CTLA-4 blockade in lung cancer. Broader study findings: TCR clones originating in tumors grew in number in blood after radiotherapy plus ipilimumab.

Libraries were prepared by immunoSEQ multiplex PCR; TCRdb keeps only in-frame clonotypes and omits some of them. The sample contains 15,000 to 20,000 clones, 86% of which appear only once. Notes on this clone: Antigen unknown.

CDR3 length: 15 residues. CDR1 is SGHRS, CDR2 YFSETQ, per germline. V shed 5 bases and J 0 bases; nucleotides not matched to a gene: 3. The clonotype comes from a human donor with non-small cell lung cancer whose response to radiotherapy plus ipilimumab could not be evaluated. Here the sequenced sample was peripheral blood, taken from a patient treated with radiotherapy plus ipilimumab. The rearrangement joins TRBV5-1 to TRBJ1-4; TRBD1 matches 8 bases. CDR3 bases: TGCGCCAGCAGGGAACAGGGGGCAACTAATGAAAAACTGTTTTTT. It codes for CASREQGATNEKLFF.